This paragraph reports one T cell receptor (beta chain). Its matching antigen is unknown. This entry is derived from a study of cytomegalovirus exposure and HLA in healthy donors. Study as a whole: The 95 to 150 validation repertoires used the same platform as the roughly 670 first-cohort repertoires, a later analysis reported. Study-level findings and limits: Reports described diagnosis of cytomegalovirus status by the classifier as highly specific and sensitive. First-cohort TCR clusters tended to co-occur in the roughly 130 validation repertoires, a later analysis found. Usually a TCR sequence was rare, but some public TCRs were found in many donors.

This CDR3 is 16 amino acids long. V was shortened by 1 base and J by 0 bases, with 11 bases between the two germline ends. Germline V gene lookup returns CDR1 SGHTA and CDR2 FQGTGA. The method was immunoSEQ multiplex PCR; TCRdb's version includes in-frame clones alone and lacks a portion of them. The table lists 100,000 to 150,000 clones, roughly 86% of them singletons, with 1.4% in the top ten. This chain uses TRBV7-3 with TRBJ2-3, with D maybe TRBD2 (5 bases). The sequenced material came from PBMCs. The sequence came from a man aged 25 to 45 in good health and CMV-seronegative. CDR3 in amino acids: CASSLRGRVSTDTQYF. In DNA, the CDR3 is TGTGCCAGCAGCTTAAGAGGGCGGGTTAGCACAGATACGCAGTATTTT.